The entry below gives a single T cell receptor (beta chain) sequence along with its context. The data derive from a study of control samples from healthy donors and cancer patients. Clones were read by immunoSEQ multiplex PCR, and TCRdb kept only the in-frame ones, dropping some. The table records 100,000 to 120,000 clones, roughly 90% of them present only once. The CDR3 consists of 14 residues. Trimming at V came to 4 bases and at J to 4 bases, leaving 1 base not matched to a gene. Germline CDR1 reads SNHLY; CDR2 reads FYNNEI. This receptor was taken from a woman aged 60-70 years with lung cancer. The material sequenced was PBMCs. The gene calls are TRBV2 and TRBJ1-5; TRBD1 matches 10 bases. The CDR3 bases are TGTGCCAGCAGTGGGGGACAGGGGAATCAGCCCCAGCATTTT. Its translation: CASSGGQGNQPQHF.